The text below deals with one T cell receptor beta chain. Antigen: not known. This table comes from immunoSEQ multiplex PCR, and its TCRdb copy is limited to in-frame clones, with some not included. The sample consists of roughly 200,000 clones, about 81% of them appearing once. This record belongs to a study of cytomegalovirus exposure and HLA in healthy donors. Study-wide results and limits: A later analysis found first-cohort TCR clusters tended to co-occur in the 90 to 150 validation repertoires.

The germline CDR1 and CDR2 sequences are SGHAT and FQNNGV. The CDR3 loop spans 16 amino acids. The V and J ends lost 5 bases and 10 bases, in that order; junction bases with no gene match: 12. This chain joins TRBV11-2 and TRBJ1-6; the match to TRBD1 covers 9 bases. Input material: PBMCs. The clonotype originates from a woman aged 25 to 39 in good health and CMV-seronegative. CDR3 DNA sequence: TGTGCCAGCAGCCTTTCGGACAGGGGATATAGATCACCCCTCCACTTT. It encodes CASSLSDRGYRSPLHF.